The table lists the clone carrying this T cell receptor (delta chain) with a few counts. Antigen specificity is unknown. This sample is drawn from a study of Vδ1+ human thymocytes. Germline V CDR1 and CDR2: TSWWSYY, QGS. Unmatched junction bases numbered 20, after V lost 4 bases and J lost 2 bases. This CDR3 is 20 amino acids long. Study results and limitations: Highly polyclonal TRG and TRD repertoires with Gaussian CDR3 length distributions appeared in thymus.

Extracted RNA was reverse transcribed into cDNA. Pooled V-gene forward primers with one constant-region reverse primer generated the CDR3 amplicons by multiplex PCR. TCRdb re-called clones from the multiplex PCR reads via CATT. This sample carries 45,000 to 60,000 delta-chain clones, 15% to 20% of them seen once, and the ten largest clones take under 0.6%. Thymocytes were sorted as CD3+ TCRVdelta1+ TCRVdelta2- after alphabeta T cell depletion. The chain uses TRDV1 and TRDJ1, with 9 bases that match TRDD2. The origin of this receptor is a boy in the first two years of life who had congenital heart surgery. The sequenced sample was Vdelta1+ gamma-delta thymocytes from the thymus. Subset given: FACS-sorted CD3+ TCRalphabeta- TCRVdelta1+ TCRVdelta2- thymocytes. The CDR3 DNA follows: TGTGCTCTTGGGGTCCTGCCTTCCTACGGAATACGCGTTTTGACCGATAAACTCATCTTT. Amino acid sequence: CALGVLPSYGIRVLTDKLIF.